This TCR beta chain was recovered during a study of T cells expressing NK-cell markers. TCRdb reprocessed the 5' RACE reads and keeps a single row for each CDR3 protein, giving no DNA. The sample data list a few hundred thousand distinct CDR3 sequences. The germline gives CDR1 MNHEY, CDR2 SVGEGT. CDR3 length equals 11 residues. V and J are TRBV6-2 or TRBV6-3 and TRBJ2-1; TCRdb selects TRBD2, and the lack of DNA leaves this call unchecked. What was sequenced was blood T cells: a sorted CD56 or NKG2C T cell subset, CD4+ or CD8+ T cells, or bulk PBMC T cells (not recorded which). The clonotype was recovered from a man in his late teens or twenties in good health. This CDR3 reads CASSRPPRQFF.